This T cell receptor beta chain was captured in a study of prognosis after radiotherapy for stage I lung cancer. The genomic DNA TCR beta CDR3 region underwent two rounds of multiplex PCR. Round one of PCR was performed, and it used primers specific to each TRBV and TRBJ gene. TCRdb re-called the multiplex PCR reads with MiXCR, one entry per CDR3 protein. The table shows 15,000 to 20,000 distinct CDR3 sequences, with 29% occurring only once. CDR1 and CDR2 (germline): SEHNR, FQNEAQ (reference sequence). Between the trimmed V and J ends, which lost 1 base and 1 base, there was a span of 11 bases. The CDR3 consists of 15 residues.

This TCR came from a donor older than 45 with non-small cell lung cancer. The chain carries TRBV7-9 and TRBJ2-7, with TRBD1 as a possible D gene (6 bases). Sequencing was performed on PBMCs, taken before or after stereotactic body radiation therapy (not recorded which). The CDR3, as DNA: TGTGCCAGCAGCTTAGGACAGGTTGCTTCCTACGAGCAGTACTTC. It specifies CASSLGQVASYEQYF.